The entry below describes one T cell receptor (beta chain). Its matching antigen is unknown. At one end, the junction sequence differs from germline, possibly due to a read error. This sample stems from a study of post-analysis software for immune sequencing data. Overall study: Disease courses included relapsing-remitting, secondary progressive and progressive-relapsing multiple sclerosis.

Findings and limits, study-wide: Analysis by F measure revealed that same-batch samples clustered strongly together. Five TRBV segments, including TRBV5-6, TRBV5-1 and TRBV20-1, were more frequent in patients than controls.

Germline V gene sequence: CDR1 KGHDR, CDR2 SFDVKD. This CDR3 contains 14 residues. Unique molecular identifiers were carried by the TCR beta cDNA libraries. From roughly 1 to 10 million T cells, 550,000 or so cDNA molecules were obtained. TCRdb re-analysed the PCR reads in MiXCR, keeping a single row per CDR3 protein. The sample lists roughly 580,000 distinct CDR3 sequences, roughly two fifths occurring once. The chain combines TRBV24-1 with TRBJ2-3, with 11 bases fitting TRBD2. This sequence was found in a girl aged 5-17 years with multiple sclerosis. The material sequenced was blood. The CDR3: CASESSGGTDTRYF. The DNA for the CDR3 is TGTGCCTCCGAATCTAGCGGGGGGACAGATACGCGGTATTTT.